These 19 T cell receptor beta chains were sequenced from one sample in a study of shared clonotypes between healthy human individuals. Data came from immunoSEQ multiplex PCR; TCRdb stores just in-frame clones and leaves some out. Seen here are about 1.5 million clones, 95% to 99% observed once, and the top ten hold 0.4% to 0.45%. Sequencing input: naive CD4+ T cells sorted from blood. Described subset: CD45RA+ positively selected. The receptors shown here come from a man under 40 in good health.

The chain recombines TRBV5-6 with TRBJ1-2, with 9 bases identical to TRBD1. Trimming took 2 bases from V and 3 from J; bases not matched to a gene: 11. Germline V CDR1 and CDR2: SGHDT, YYEEEE. The CDR3 loop spans 17 amino acids. In nucleotides, the CDR3 is TGTGCCAGCAGCTTCCCGGGACAGGGATTAAGTGACTATGGCTACACCTTC. Protein: CASSFPGQGLSDYGYTF.

The V gene is TRBV15, the J gene TRBJ2-7, with 8 bases identical to TRBD2. The CDR3 has 16 amino acids. Per germline, CDR1 LNHNV and CDR2 YYDKDF (reference sequence). Trimming cost V 0 bases and J 2 bases; bases outside gene matches: 6. CDR3 loop: CATSRDLPAGAYEQYF. The CDR3 DNA sequence: TGTGCCACCAGCAGAGATCTCCCAGCGGGAGCCTACGAGCAGTACTTC.

The genes are TRBV29-1 and TRBJ2-5; 10 positions agree with TRBD2. The CDR3 is 13 amino acids. CDR1 is SQVTM and CDR2 is ANQGSEA in the germline V gene. The J segment lost 2 bases and the V segment lost 4 bases, leaving 1 base of the junction unmatched. CDR3 residues: CSVGGLAQETQYF. The CDR3, as DNA: TGCAGCGTTGGGGGACTAGCGCAAGAGACCCAGTACTTC.

This chain connects TRBV14 to TRBJ2-7; a weak D match, TRBD1 (5 bases). V lost 3 bases to trimming and J lost 7 bases, with 13 bases between them. Germline loops: CDR1 SGHDN, CDR2 FVKESK. CDR3 length: 13 amino acids. CDR3 nucleotides: TGTGCCAGCAGCCATGACGTAGGGGCTGAGCAGTACTTC. It yields the protein CASSHDVGAEQYF.

On this clone: The sample carries other DNA sequences with the same CDR3. The chain has TRBV15 and TRBJ2-1; D may be TRBD2 (6 bases). The CDR3 is 13 amino acids. Trimming took off 3 bases at V and 3 bases at J, with 6 bases between the two ends. Germline CDR1 LNHNV, CDR2 YYDKDF (reference sequence). CDR3 sequence (DNA): TGTGCCACCAGCAGGGGAGGCTACAATGAGCAGTTCTTC. Translating it yields CATSRGGYNEQFF.

The chain is built from TRBV10-1 and TRBJ2-7, with D tentatively TRBD1 (6 bases). Germline lookup yields CDR1 WNHNN and CDR2 SYGVQD (reference sequence). This CDR3 has 14 residues. The V end lost 2 bases, the J end lost 1 base, and 9 bases lay between the germline ends. CDR3 sequence (DNA): TGCGCCAGCAGTGAGGGGGGCACTTCCTACGAGCAGTACTTC. It codes for CASSEGGTSYEQYF.

This clone was recorded only once. The genes are TRBV5-1 and TRBJ2-7, with 9 bases aligning to TRBD1. The CDR3 contains 16 residues. V dropped 1 base and J dropped 9; count of bases not matched to a gene: 14. Germline lookup yields CDR1 SGHRS and CDR2 YFSETQ. The CDR3, as DNA: TGCGCCAGCAGCTTGACCGGGACAGGGAAACTTGTTGGGCAGTACTTC. Its translation is CASSLTGTGKLVGQYF.

The rearrangement uses TRBV9 and TRBJ1-2, with 8 positions matching TRBD1. Germline V gene data show CDR1 as SGDLS and CDR2 as YYNGEE. With V trimmed by 3 bases and J by 4 bases, 11 bases remained unmatched. The CDR3 is 16 residues long. The CDR3 sequence: CASSESSGTGIYGYTF. The DNA of the CDR3 is TGTGCCAGCAGCGAGTCTTCCGGGACAGGAATCTATGGCTACACCTTC.

The chain uses TRBV27 and TRBJ1-5; a weak D match, TRBD1 (5 bases). With 6 bases removed from V and 7 bases from J, the gap between germline ends came to 13 bases. The germline CDR1 and CDR2 sequences are MNHEY and SMNVEV (reference sequence). The CDR3 runs 13 residues. The CDR3 here is CASSRDYTQPQHF. CDR3 coding DNA: TGTGCCAGCAGCCGGGACTACACACAGCCCCAGCATTTT.

For the CDR3, the DNA is TGTGCCAGCAGTGAAGTTGGCAGGCCATATGGCTACACCTTC. This encodes CASSEVGRPYGYTF. V gene TRBV6-1 combines with J gene TRBJ1-2; no firm D call. Trimming took off 1 base at V and 5 bases at J, with 11 bases between the two ends. The CDR3 length is 14 residues. The germline V gene has CDR1 MNHNS and CDR2 SASEGT.

V usage is TRBV7-2 and J usage is TRBJ2-7, with TRBD1 matching over 8 bases. The CDR3 runs to 14 residues. Germline CDR1 reads SGHTA; CDR2 reads FQGNSA. J lost 6 bases, V lost 5 bases, and 9 bases had no gene match. The CDR3 sequence is CASSGDSGTGEQYF. CDR3 DNA sequence: TGTGCCAGCAGCGGAGACTCCGGGACAGGCGAGCAGTACTTC.

The chain couples TRBV7-3 to TRBJ1-4; a possible D gene is TRBD1 (5 bases). This CDR3 has 17 amino acids. Trimming removed 5 bases from V and 5 bases from J, with 21 bases in between. Germline V gives CDR1 SGHTA, CDR2 FQGTGA. As DNA, the CDR3 is TGTGCCAGCAGCCCAGGAAGCCGGGGCTCCGCGAATGAAAAACTGTTTTTT. It encodes CASSPGSRGSANEKLFF.

The rearrangement joins TRBV9 to TRBJ2-3, with 11 bases fitting TRBD2. V lost 0 bases to trimming and J lost 4 bases; unmatched junction nucleotides: 19. The CDR3 has 21 amino acids. Germline CDR1 reads SGDLS; CDR2 reads YYNGEE. The DNA for the CDR3 is TGTGCCAGCAGCGTAGCCCGAGGAGGATTAATAGCGGGAGGGCCGGCAGATACGCAGTATTTT. The encoded protein is CASSVARGGLIAGGPADTQYF.

As concerns this clone: Other DNA sequences in this specimen translate into the identical CDR3. This sequence joins TRBV7-2 and TRBJ2-3; D call uncertain. CDR1 is SGHTA, CDR2 FQGNSA, per germline. Trimming removed 1 base from V and 1 base from J, with 6 bases in between. The CDR3 is made up of 14 amino acids. The chain's CDR3 is CASSLGRGTDTQYF. The CDR3 DNA reads as TGTGCCAGCAGCTTAGGAAGGGGCACAGATACGCAGTATTTT.

This chain joins TRBV15 and TRBJ1-3; D is possibly TRBD1 (6 bases). CDR3 length equals 15 residues. The germline gives CDR1 LNHNV, CDR2 YYDKDF (reference sequence). V shed 4 bases and J shed 2 bases, with 12 bases lying between them. In DNA form, the CDR3 reads TGTGCCACCAGCACCCGGCAGGGGCCTGGAAACACCATATATTTT. As protein: CATSTRQGPGNTIYF. The variable domain in full, completed from reference TRBV15 and TRBJ1-3, reads DAMVIQNPRYQVTQFGKPVTLSCSQTLNHNVMYWYQQKSSQAPKLLFHYYDKDFNNEADTPDNFQSRRPNTSFCFLDIRSPGLGDTAMYLCATSTRQGPGNTIYFGEGSWLTVV.

The rearrangement uses TRBV28 and TRBJ2-5, with D unclear. CDR3 length: 15 amino acids. With 2 bases removed from V and 5 bases from J, the gap between germline ends came to 15 bases. The V gene's germline CDR1 is MDHEN and CDR2 SYDVKM. The CDR3 bases are TGTGCCAGCAGTTTAAACAGAGTTTTTGGCGAGACCCAGTACTTC. Protein sequence: CASSLNRVFGETQYF.

The rearrangement joins TRBV2 to TRBJ2-2, with D possibly TRBD2 on 5 matching bases. Trimming cost V 4 bases and J 6 bases, with 15 bases left between them. This CDR3 is 15 amino acids long. The germline CDR1 and CDR2 sequences are SNHLY and FYNNEI. The CDR3 loop is CASSGEWVPAGELFF. The CDR3 DNA is TGTGCCAGCAGTGGGGAGTGGGTGCCGGCCGGGGAGCTGTTTTTT.

The V gene is TRBV18, the J gene TRBJ2-7, with 7 nucleotides matching TRBD1. The CDR3 consists of 14 residues. V gave up 3 bases and J gave up 6 bases; unmatched junction bases: 8. Germline V CDR1 and CDR2: KGHSH, LQKENI. The CDR3 nucleotides are TGTGCCAGCTCACCCGTTGCAGGGGGTGGCGAGCAGTACTTC. As protein: CASSPVAGGGEQYF.

This chain links TRBV28 with TRBJ2-5; D uncertain. The CDR3 loop spans 15 amino acids. V dropped 6 bases and J dropped 4 bases, with 18 bases sitting between them. From germline, CDR1 is MDHEN and CDR2 SYDVKM. In DNA form, the CDR3 reads TGTGCCAGCAGCTCCCCCGGCAGACTTGCAGAGACCCAGTACTTC. This encodes CASSSPGRLAETQYF.